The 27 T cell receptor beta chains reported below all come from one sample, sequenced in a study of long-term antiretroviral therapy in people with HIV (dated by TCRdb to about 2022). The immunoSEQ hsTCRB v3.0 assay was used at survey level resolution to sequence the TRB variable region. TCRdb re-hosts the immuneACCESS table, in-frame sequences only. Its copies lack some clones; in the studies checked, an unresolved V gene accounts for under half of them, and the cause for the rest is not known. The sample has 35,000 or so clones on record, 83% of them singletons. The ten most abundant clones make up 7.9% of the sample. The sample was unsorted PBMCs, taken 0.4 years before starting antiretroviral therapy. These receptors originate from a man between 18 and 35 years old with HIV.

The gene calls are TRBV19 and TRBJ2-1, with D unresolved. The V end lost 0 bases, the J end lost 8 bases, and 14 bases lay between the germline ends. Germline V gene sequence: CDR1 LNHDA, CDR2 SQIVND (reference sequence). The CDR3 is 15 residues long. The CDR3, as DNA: TGTGCCAGTAGTATAGAAACCGCCAGCTTCGATGAGCAGTTCTTC. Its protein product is CASSIETASFDEQFF.

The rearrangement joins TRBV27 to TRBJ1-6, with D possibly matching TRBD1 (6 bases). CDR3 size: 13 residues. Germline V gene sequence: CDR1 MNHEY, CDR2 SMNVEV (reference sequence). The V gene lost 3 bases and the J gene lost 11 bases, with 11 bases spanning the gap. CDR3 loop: CASSLDRRTPLHF. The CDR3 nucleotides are TGTGCCAGCAGTTTGGACAGAAGGACACCCCTCCACTTT.

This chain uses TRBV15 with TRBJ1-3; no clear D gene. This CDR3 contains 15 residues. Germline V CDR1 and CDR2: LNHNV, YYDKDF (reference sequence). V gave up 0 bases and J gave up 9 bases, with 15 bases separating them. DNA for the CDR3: TGTGCCACCAGCAGAGATCTGCTGAAATCTGGCACCATATATTTT. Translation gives CATSRDLLKSGTIYF.

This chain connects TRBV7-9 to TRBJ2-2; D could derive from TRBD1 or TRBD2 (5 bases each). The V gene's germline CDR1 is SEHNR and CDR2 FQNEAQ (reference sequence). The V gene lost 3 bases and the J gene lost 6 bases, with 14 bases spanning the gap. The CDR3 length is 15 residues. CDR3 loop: CASSFDRTGPGELFF. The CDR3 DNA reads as TGTGCCAGCAGCTTTGACCGTACGGGGCCCGGGGAGCTGTTTTTT.

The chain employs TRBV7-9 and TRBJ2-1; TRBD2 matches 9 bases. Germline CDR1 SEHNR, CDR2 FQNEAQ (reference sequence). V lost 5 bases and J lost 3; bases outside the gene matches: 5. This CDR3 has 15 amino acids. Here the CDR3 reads CASSLLTSGYNEQFF. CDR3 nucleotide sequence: TGTGCCAGCAGCCTCTTGACTAGCGGCTACAATGAGCAGTTCTTC. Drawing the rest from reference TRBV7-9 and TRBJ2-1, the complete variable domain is DTGVSQNPRHKITKRGQNVTFRCDPISEHNRLYWYRQTLGQGPEFLTYFQNEAQLEKSRLLSDRFSAERPKGSFSTLEIQRTEQGDSAMYLCASSLLTSGYNEQFFGPGTRLTVL.

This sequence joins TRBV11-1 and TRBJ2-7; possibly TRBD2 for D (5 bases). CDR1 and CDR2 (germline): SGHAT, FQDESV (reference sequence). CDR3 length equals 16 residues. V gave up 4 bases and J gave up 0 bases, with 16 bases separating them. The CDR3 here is CASSSPSGEGSYEQYF. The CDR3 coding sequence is TGTGCCAGCAGCTCCCCGTCCGGTGAGGGCTCCTACGAGCAGTACTTC.

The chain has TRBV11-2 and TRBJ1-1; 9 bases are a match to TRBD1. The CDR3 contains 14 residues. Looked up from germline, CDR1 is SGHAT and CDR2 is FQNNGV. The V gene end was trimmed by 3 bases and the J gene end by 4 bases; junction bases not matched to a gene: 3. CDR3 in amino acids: CASSLTGGSTEAFF. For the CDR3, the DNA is TGTGCCAGCAGCTTGACAGGGGGAAGCACTGAAGCTTTCTTT.

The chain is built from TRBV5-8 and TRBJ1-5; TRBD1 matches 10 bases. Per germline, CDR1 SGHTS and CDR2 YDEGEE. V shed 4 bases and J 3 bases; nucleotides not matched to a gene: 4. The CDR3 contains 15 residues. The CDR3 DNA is TGTGCCAGCAGCCAGGGACAGGGGAACAATCAGCCCCAGCATTTT. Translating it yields CASSQGQGNNQPQHF.

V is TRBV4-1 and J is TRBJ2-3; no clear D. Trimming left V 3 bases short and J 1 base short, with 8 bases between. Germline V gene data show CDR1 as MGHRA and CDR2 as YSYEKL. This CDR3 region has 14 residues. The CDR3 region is CASSQPRRTDTQYF. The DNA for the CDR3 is TGCGCCAGCAGCCAGCCCCGACGCACAGATACGCAGTATTTT.

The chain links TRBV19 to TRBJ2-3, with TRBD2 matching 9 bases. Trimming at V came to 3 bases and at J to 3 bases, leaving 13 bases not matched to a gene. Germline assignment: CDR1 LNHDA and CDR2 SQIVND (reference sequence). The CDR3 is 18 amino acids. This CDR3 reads CASSISGIAGDETDTQYF. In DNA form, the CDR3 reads TGTGCCAGTAGTATCTCAGGGATAGCGGGAGACGAGACAGATACGCAGTATTTT.

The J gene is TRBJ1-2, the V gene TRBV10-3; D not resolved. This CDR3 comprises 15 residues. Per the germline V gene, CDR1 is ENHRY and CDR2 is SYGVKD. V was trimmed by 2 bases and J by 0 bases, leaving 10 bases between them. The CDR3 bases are TGTGCCATCAGTGAGATAAGCAGCTCTAACTATGGCTACACCTTC. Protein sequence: CAISEISSSNYGYTF.

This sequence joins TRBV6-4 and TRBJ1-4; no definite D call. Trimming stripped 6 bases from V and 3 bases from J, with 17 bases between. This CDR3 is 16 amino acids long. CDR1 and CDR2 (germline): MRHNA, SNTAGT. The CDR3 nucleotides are TGTGCCAGCAGGGTCGACCGAGGGAAGCCTAATGAAAAACTGTTTTTT. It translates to CASRVDRGKPNEKLFF.

The CDR3 nucleotides read TGTGCCAGCAGTTTAAGTAGCGGGGGGGCGTCCTACGAGCAGTACTTC. Encoded protein: CASSLSSGGASYEQYF. This chain links TRBV28 with TRBJ2-7, with TRBD2 matching over 11 bases. The germline V gene has CDR1 MDHEN and CDR2 SYDVKM. The CDR3 consists of 16 residues. V lost 2 bases, J lost 1 base, and 4 bases stayed unmatched.

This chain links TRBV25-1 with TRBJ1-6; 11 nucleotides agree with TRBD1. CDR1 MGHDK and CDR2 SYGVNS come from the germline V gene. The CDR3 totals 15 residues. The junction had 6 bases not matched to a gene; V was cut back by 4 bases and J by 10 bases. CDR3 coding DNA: TGTGCCAGCAGTGTAATGGACAGGGGGCTATCACCCCTCCACTTT. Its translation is CASSVMDRGLSPLHF.

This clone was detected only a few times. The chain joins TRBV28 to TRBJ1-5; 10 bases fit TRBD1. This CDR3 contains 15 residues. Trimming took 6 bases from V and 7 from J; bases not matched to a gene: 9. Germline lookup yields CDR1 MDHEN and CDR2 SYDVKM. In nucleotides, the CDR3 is TGTGCCAGCAGCCCCGAGGGACAGGGGCACCAGCCCCAGCATTTT. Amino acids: CASSPEGQGHQPQHF.

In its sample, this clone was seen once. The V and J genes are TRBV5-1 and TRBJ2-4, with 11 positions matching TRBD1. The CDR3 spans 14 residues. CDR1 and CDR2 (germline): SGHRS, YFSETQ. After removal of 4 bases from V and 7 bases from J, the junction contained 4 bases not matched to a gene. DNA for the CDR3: TGCGCCAGCAGCGATGGACAGGGGGCGAACATTCAGTACTTC. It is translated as CASSDGQGANIQYF.

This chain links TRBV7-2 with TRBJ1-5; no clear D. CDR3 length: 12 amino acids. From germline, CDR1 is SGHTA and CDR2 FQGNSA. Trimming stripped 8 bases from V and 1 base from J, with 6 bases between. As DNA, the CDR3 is TGTGCCAGCCAAGGGAGCAATCAGCCCCAGCATTTT. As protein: CASQGSNQPQHF.

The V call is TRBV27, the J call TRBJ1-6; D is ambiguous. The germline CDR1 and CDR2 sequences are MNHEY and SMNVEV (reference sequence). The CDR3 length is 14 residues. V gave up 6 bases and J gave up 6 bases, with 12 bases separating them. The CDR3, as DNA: TGTGCCAGCAGCCAGGTAGCGGGTAATTCACCCCTCCACTTT. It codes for CASSQVAGNSPLHF.

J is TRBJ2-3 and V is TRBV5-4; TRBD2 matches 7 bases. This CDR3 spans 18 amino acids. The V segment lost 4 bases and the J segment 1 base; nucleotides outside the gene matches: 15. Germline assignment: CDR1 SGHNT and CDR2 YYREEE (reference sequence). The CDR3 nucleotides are TGTGCCAGCAGCGGGGGGAGCTGGATTGGGGGGGGCACAGATACGCAGTATTTT. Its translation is CASSGGSWIGGGTDTQYF.

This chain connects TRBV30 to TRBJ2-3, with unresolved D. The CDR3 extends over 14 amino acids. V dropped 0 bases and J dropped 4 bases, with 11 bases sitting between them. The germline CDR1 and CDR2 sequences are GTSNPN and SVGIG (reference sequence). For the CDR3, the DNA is TGTGCCTGGAGTGTATTCCTGTCTGCAGATACGCAGTATTTT. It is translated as CAWSVFLSADTQYF.

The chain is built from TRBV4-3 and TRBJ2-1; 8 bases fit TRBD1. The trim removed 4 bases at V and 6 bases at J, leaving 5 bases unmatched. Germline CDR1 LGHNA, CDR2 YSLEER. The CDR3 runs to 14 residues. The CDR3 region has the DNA TGCGCCAGCAGCCGAACAGGGGGATCCAATGAGCAGTTCTTC. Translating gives CASSRTGGSNEQFF.

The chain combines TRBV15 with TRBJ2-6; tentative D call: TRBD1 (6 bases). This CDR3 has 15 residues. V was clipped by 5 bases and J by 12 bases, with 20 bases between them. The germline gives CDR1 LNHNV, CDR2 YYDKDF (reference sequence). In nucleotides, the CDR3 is TGTGCCACCAGCGGGACGGGATTTGGGGGCGGCGTCCTGACTTTC. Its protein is CATSGTGFGGGVLTF.

In nucleotides, the CDR3 is TGTGCCAGCAGTTCCTGGGCCTTAAATTCGTCGCCCTACGAGCAGTACTTC. This gives the protein CASSSWALNSSPYEQYF. V and J are TRBV2 and TRBJ2-7, with unresolved D. Trimming removed 5 bases at V and 2 bases at J, with 22 bases between. The length of the CDR3 is 17 residues. Germline CDR1 SNHLY, CDR2 FYNNEI.

CDR3 nucleotides: TGTGCCAGCAGCTTCAGGGCAGATACGCAGTATTTT. Translated, it gives CASSFRADTQYF. The chain recombines TRBV7-9 with TRBJ2-3, with D possibly matching TRBD1 (5 bases). CDR3 length: 12 residues. Looked up from germline, CDR1 is SEHNR and CDR2 is FQNEAQ (reference sequence). Trimming took off 3 bases at V and 4 bases at J, with 5 bases between the two ends. The full variable domain, with the rest looked up from reference TRBV7-9 and TRBJ2-3, is DTGVSQNPRHKITKRGQNVTFRCDPISEHNRLYWYRQTLGQGPEFLTYFQNEAQLEKSRLLSDRFSAERPKGSFSTLEIQRTEQGDSAMYLCASSFRADTQYFGPGTRLTVL.

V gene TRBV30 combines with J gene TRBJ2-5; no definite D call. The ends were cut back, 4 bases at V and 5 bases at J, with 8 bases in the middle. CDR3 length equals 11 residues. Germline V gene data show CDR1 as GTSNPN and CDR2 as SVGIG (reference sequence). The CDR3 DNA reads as TGTGCCTGGACAGGATGGGAGACCCAGTACTTC. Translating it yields CAWTGWETQYF.

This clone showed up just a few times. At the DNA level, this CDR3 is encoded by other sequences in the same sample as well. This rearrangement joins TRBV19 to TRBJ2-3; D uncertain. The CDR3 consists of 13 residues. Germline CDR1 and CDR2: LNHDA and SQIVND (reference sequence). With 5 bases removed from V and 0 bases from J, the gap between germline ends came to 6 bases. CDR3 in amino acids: CASSPGSTDTQYF. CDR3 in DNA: TGTGCCAGTAGTCCAGGTAGCACAGATACGCAGTATTTT.

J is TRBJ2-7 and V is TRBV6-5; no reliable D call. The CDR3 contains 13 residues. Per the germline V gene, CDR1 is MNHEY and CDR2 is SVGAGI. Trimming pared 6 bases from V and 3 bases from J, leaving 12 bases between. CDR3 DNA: TGTGCCAGCAGCCTCGCCGAAAACTACGAGCAGTACTTC. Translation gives CASSLAENYEQYF.